This record looks at one T cell receptor (beta chain) sequence and its context. CDR3 size: 15 residues. Looked up from germline, CDR1 is LGHDT and CDR2 is YNNKEL (reference sequence). The V segment lost 5 bases and the J segment 8 bases; nucleotides outside the gene matches: 11. The table came from immunoSEQ multiplex PCR; TCRdb's copy has only in-frame clones and leaves some out. Here the sample spans about 440,000 clones, about 92% being singletons. This sample is part of a study of Ad26.COV2.S vaccination and SARS-CoV-2 variants. The treatment denotes: 15 to 20 received Ad26.COV2.S at low or high dose, single or two shots; several received placebo; per-sample allocation not given. On day 63 after the first injection, vaccine and placebo recipients gave samples.

This chain uses TRBV3-1 (or the pseudogene TRBV3-2) with TRBJ2-5; TRBD2 matches at 10 bases. The source is a person aged 18-65 years who received the Ad26.COV2.S COVID-19 vaccine or a placebo. The sequences come from peripheral blood, collected in a trial of Ad26.COV2.S vaccine versus placebo. CDR3 coding DNA: TGTGCCAGCAGCGACAATCCTAGCGGGAGCTTTACCCAGTACTTC. Encoded protein: CASSDNPSGSFTQYF.